This TCR beta chain was observed in a study of blood T cells in healthy people across ages. Caucasian, healthy and from Russia, the donors were aged between about 6 and 90. This clonotype was detected once. A second PCR of about 7 to 11 cycles used a sample-barcoded 5' primer and a J-beta primer mix. Each CDR3 protein gets one entry after TCRdb re-called the 5' RACE reads with MiXCR. The table shows more than 800,000 distinct CDR3 sequences, with 40% to 50% occurring only once. Germline values: CDR1 SNHLY, CDR2 FYNNEI. This CDR3 contains 14 residues. Trimming cost V 6 bases and J 3 bases, with 12 bases left between them.

The chain is built from TRBV2 and TRBJ1-5; no reliable D call. The receptor was derived from a woman aged 60-75 years in good health. The specimen was blood. The CDR3 DNA sequence: TGTGCCAGCAGGGGAATGGGTTTCAATCAGCCCCAGCATTTT. Its translation is CASRGMGFNQPQHF.